The clone carrying this TCR beta chain has ten or more counts. Its antigen is currently unknown. The data are from a study of T cells after yellow fever vaccination. Overall study results and limits: Weaker in magnitude, the secondary response showed a faster peak on day 5 versus 15.

The study made its TCR cDNA through 5'RACE template switching. That step introduced a universal primer site along with UMIs. TCRdb re-called the 5' RACE reads with MiXCR, one entry per CDR3 protein. This sample has about 210,000 distinct CDR3 sequences, with roughly 3% found just once. The V end was cut by 3 bases, the J end by 0 bases, with 10 bases between. From germline, CDR1 is SGDLS and CDR2 YYNGEE. The length of the CDR3 is 15 residues. The sample was CD4+ T cells sorted from PBMCs, taken 10 days after the yellow fever booster vaccination. The V and J genes are TRBV9 and TRBJ1-3, with D possibly matching TRBD1 (6 bases). This sequence originates from a man in his late teens or twenties who received the YFV17D yellow fever vaccine. The CDR3 loop reads CASSGQVDSGNTIYF. The DNA of the CDR3 is TGTGCCAGCAGCGGACAGGTCGACTCTGGAAACACCATATATTTT.